Included here is one T cell receptor beta chain sequence, with context. Using immunoSEQ multiplex PCR, the repertoire was profiled, and TCRdb retains in-frame clones only, with some absent. Here the sample spans roughly 15,000 clones, around three quarters being singletons. Enrolled patients, whose metastatic non-small-cell lung cancer was chemo-refractory, received focal radiation plus CTLA-4 blockade with ipilimumab. The sample originates from a study of radiotherapy plus CTLA-4 blockade in lung cancer. The source is a human donor with non-small cell lung cancer whose response to radiotherapy plus ipilimumab could not be evaluated. Source: peripheral blood, taken from a patient treated with radiotherapy plus ipilimumab.

The CDR3 DNA sequence: TGTGCCAGCAGGTCCCCACAGGGATTATATGGCTACACCTTC. Encoded protein: CASRSPQGLYGYTF. The gene calls are TRBV6-5 and TRBJ1-2; a possible D gene is TRBD1 (6 bases). CDR1 and CDR2 (germline): MNHEY, SVGAGI. The CDR3 extends over 14 amino acids. With 6 bases removed from V and 5 bases from J, the gap between germline ends came to 16 bases.